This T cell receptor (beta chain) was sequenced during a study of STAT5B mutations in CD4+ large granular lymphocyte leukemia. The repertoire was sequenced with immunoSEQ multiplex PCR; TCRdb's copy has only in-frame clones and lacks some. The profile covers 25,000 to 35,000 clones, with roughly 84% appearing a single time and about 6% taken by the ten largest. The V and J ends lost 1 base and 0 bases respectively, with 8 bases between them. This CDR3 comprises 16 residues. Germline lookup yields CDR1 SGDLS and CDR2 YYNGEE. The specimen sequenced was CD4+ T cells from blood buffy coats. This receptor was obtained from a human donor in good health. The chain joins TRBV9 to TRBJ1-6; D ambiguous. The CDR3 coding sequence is TGTGCCAGCAGCGTACAGGACCGCTCCTATAATTCACCCCTCCACTTT. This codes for CASSVQDRSYNSPLHF. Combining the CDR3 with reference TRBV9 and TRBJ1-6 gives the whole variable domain DSGVTQTPKHLITATGQRVTLRCSPRSGDLSVYWYQQSLDQGLQFLIQYYNGEERAKGNILERFSAQQFPDLHSELNLSSLELGDSALYFCASSVQDRSYNSPLHFGNGTRLTVT.